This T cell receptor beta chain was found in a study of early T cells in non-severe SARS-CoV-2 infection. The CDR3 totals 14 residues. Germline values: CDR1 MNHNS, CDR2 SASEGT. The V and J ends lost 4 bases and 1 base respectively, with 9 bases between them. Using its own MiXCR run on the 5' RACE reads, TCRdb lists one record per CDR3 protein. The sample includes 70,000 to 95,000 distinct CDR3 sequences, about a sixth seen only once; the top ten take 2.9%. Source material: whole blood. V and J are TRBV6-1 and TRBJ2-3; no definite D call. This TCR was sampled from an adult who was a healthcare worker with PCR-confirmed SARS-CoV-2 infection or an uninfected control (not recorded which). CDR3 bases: TGTGCCAGCAGTGGCAAAAGGGGCACAGATACGCAGTATTTT. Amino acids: CASSGKRGTDTQYF.